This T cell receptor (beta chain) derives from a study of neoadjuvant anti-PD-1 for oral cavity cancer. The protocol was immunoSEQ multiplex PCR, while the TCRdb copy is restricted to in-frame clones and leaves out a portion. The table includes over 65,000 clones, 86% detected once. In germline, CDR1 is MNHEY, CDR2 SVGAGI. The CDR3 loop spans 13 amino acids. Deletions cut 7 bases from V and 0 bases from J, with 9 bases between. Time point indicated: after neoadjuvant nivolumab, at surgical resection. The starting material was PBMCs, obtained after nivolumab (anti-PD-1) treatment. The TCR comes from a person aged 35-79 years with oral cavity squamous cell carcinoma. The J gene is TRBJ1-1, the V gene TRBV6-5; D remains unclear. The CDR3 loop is CASKAWVNTEAFF. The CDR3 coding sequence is TGTGCCAGCAAGGCTTGGGTGAACACTGAAGCTTTCTTT.